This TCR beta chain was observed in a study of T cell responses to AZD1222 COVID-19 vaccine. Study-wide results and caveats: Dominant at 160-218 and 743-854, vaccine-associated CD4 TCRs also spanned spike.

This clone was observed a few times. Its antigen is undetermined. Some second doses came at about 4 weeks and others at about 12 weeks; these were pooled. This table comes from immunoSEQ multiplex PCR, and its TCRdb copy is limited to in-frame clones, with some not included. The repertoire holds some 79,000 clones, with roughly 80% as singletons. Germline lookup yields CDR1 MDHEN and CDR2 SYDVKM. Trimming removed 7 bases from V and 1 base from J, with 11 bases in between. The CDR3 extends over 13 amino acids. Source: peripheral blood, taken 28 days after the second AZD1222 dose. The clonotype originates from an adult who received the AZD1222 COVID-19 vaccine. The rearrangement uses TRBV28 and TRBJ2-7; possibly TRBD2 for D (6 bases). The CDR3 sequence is CASTLGGSYEQYF. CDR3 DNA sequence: TGTGCCAGCACCCTCGGAGGGTCCTACGAGCAGTACTTC.